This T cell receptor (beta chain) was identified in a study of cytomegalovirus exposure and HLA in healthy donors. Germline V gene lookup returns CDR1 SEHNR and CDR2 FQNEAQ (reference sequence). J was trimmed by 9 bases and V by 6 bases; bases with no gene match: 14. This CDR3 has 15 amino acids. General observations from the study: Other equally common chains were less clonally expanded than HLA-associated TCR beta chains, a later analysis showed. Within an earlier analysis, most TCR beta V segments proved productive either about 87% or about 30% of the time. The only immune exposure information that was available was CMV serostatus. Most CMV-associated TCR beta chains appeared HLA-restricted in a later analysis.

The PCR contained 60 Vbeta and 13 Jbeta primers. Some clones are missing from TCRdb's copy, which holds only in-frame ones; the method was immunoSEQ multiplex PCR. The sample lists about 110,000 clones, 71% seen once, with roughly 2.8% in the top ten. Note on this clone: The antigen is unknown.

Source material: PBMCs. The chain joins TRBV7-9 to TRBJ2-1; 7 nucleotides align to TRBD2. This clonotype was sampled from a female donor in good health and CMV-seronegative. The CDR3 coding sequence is TGTGCCAGCAGTTTCGAGCGGGGCCCATCTAGTGAGCAGTTCTTC. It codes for CASSFERGPSSEQFF.